This TCR beta chain came from a study of regulatory T cells in long-lasting Graves disease (dated by TCRdb to the early 2020s). Notes on the research overall: Antithyroid drugs had been taken for less than 3 months by newly diagnosed Graves' disease patients. Patients with persistent Graves' disease were compared with patients with newly diagnosed Graves' disease using TCR sequencing and RNA sequencing of peripheral blood. The study took place in China and was registered as a clinical trial. A total of 33 samples underwent TCR sequencing, from 13 patients with persistent Graves' disease and 20 patients with newly diagnosed Graves' disease. Beyond this particular receptor, the publication reports: Persistent Graves' disease patients showed lower TCR Shannon entropy and fewer highly expanded clones than newly diagnosed patients, suggesting clonal expansion. As a limitation, the authors acknowledged that the small sample size may reduce accuracy. Persistent patients shared more public clonotypes among themselves (around 3,000) than newly diagnosed patients did (about 1,000). Preferential use of TRBV28, TRBJ1-2 and TRBJ2-5 was observed in persistent disease, whereas TRBV20-1 and TRBJ2-1 were favored in newly diagnosed disease. Because the primary lesion, thyroid tissue, could not be accessed, the study looked at peripheral blood alone. Sequencing and analysis were restricted to the TCR beta chain.

As for this clonotype: Its antigen is currently not known. Per-base qualities were not stored, and no clone one base away is much larger.

Read against the paper, the sample's time point label means: newly diagnosed GD, antithyroid drugs for less than 3 months. For both TCR sequencing and RNA sequencing, RNA was extracted from PBMCs using TRIzol. Graves' disease was diagnosed according to American Thyroid Association guidelines. Patients were recruited from an endocrinology department in Xi'an, China. From each patient, 7.5 to 9.5 milliliters of peripheral blood was collected into an EDTA anticoagulant tube. Ficoll Paque Plus density gradient separation was used to isolate PBMCs, and no further T cell sorting was done. An Agilent 2100 Bioanalyzer and agarose gel were used to check RNA quality, while a NanoDrop 2000 measured RNA concentration. The CDR3 runs 14 amino acids, cysteine and phenylalanine included. Of all the DNA, just the CDR3 is kept, 42 bases in frame from base 1. CDR1 and CDR2, looked up from the germline V gene (reference sequence), are LNHNV and YYDKDF. The trim is 0 bases for V and 4 bases for J, with a gap of 7 bases between the germline ends.

The library was made by multiplex PCR. Sequenced on an Illumina HiSeq 4000. TCR beta libraries were built with iRepertoire HTBI primers and Arm-PCR amplification of CDR3 regions. Before sequencing, the PCR products underwent gel purification. In the paper's pipeline: Gene usage analysis of CDR3 amino acid clonotypes relied on the 60 or so TRBV and around 13 TRBJ segments identified across samples. COPE and FqMerger were used to merge filtered high-quality paired reads into contigs. BLAST was used to align contigs to IMGT TRBV, TRBD and TRBJ reference genes, and CDR3 was defined according to IMGT. Highly expanded clones were defined as clonotypes with a frequency above 0.1%. Repertoire diversity was measured by Shannon entropy, and V-J evenness by the Gini coefficient. A clonotype found in more than one individual was treated as public. The public sequencing data were trimmed at Q25 with fastp and processed into clonotypes with MiXCR by TCRdb, which kept only in-frame beta chains. Entries are consolidated by CDR3 protein sequence, retaining the most common genes and DNA. TCRdb, not the authors, supplied the V and J calls. Counted in this sample were around 450,000 distinct CDR3 sequences; about 15% of them appeared once. The top ten clones comprise 16% of the sample.

This sample was also put to use in a study of T cells in Graves' hyperthyroidism and ophthalmopathy. Drawing on the second study: Stable Graves' hyperthyroidism was defined as no progression to ophthalmopathy during 18 months of follow-up. Hyperthyroidism patients were newly diagnosed, with disease duration under 2 months, and aged 18 to 65 years. Exclusion was applied to patients with uncontrolled infections, other autoimmune diseases, pregnancy or lactation. Diagnoses were based on clinical symptoms, serum thyroxine and TRAb, thyroid ultrasound and orbital computed tomography. For the first round of RT-PCR on the TCR CDR3, the HTBI primer set was used together with the Qiagen OneStep RT-PCR kit. Most expanded thyroid clonotypes (frequency above 0.001) were also found in blood, which suggests that blood repertoires may mirror thyroid immune responses. A model built on a 13 V-J signature distinguished ophthalmopathy from stable hyperthyroidism, reaching over 85% sensitivity and approximately 83% specificity in cross-validation and 80%/75% in testing. During validation, the model predicted progression to ophthalmopathy a median of roughly 7.1 months ahead of onset, with around 71% sensitivity and about 75% specificity. TCR V-J signatures able to tell the groups apart were searched for in a discovery cohort of 100 patients, of whom under 45 had Graves' ophthalmopathy and roughly 57 had stable Graves' hyperthyroidism. Prospective prediction of ophthalmopathy was tested in an independent validation cohort consisting of about 19 hyperthyroidism patients and 15 or so patients who later progressed to ophthalmopathy. The 95 to 100 discovery patients were divided at random into training and test sets in a 7:3 ratio. In addition, the study compared T-cell repertoires in thyroid tissue and in blood from roughly 6 Graves' hyperthyroidism patients. Following sampling, methimazole starting at 30 mg daily was given to hyperthyroidism patients, and high-dose intravenous methylprednisolone was given to ophthalmopathy patients. Libraries were constructed in a second round of multiplex PCR, after which size selection and purification were performed. The libraries were sequenced on an Illumina HiSeq2000 using paired-end 100 bp reads. Raw data were processed with SOAPnuke, discarding reads with adapters, uncalled bases, mean Phred below 15, or no exact constant-primer or identifier match. COPE v1.2.5 was used to merge high-quality paired reads, and clonotypes were defined as unique nucleotide sequences. Clonotypes were aligned to IMGT TRBV, TRBD and TRBJ reference segments using MiTCR v1.1. Analysis was restricted to V-J combinations with a frequency above 0.0001, which covered just over 98% of repertoires. The TCS score was defined as the ratio of F50 (clonal expansion) to E x V (chaos), calculated using BLOSUM62-based TCRdist between CDR3 peptides within each V-J. Welch's t-statistics and random forest reduced 450 to 600 V-J features to about 13, which were used in a naive Bayes classifier (R e1071). Sample size was not statistically predetermined, and investigators were not blinded to group allocation. According to the paper, TCR Vbeta CDR3 sequencing was carried out on 135 peripheral blood samples, which came from 40 to 45 ophthalmopathy, around 74 hyperthyroidism and approximately 17 progressor patients.

This receptor was obtained from a woman in her 30s with Graves disease. Donor details come from another sample of the same person, matched by shared clones. Sequencing used peripheral blood mononuclear cells (PBMCs), obtained at new diagnosis, from a patient treated with antithyroid drugs. This sequence uses TRBV15 and TRBJ1-3; the D segment cannot be called with confidence. CDR3 protein: CATSRDTPGNTIYF. The DNA reads as follows: TGTGCCACCAGCAGAGATACACCCGGAAACACCATATATTTT.